This TCR beta chain came from a study of T-cell reconstitution after alpha-beta-depleted transplantation in children. This clonotype has a count of ten or more. The library targeted TCRbeta and was prepared with unique molecular identifiers. One entry per CDR3 protein results from TCRdb running MiXCR on the PCR reads. The table lists 260,000 or so distinct CDR3 sequences, 9.5% to 15% of them singletons. The CDR3 is made up of 14 amino acids. The J segment lost 10 bases and the V segment lost 1 base, leaving 6 bases of the junction unmatched. In germline, CDR1 is LGHNA, CDR2 YSLEER. The V gene is TRBV4-3, the J gene TRBJ2-1, with 8 bases lining up with TRBD1. The source material was PBMCs from the stem cell graft donor, sampled from the stem cell graft. This TCR derives from a human donor who donated a stem cell graft to a child with acute lymphoblastic leukemia. The CDR3 region is CASSQATGVGEQFF. The CDR3 nucleotides are TGCGCCAGCAGCCAAGCGACAGGGGTCGGCGAGCAGTTCTTC.